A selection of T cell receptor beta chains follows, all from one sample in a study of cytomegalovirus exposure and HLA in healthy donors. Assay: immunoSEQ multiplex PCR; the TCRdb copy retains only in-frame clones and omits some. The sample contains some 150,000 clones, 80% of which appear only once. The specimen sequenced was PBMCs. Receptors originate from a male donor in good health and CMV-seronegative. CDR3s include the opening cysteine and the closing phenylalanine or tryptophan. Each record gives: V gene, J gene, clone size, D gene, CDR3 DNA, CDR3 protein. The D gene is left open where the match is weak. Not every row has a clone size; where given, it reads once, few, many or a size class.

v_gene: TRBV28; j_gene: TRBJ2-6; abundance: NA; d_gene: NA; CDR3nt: TGTGCCAGCAGCTTGGGGGGGGCCGTTCCCTCTGGGGCCAACGTCCTGACTTTC; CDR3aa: CASSLGGAVPSGANVLTF
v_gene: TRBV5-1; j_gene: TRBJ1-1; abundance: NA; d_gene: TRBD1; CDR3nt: TGCGCCAGCAGCAAGGGGACAGGGCCCGAAGCTTTCTTT; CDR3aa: CASSKGTGPEAFF
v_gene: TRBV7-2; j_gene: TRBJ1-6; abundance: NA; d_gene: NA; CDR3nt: TGTGCCAGCAGCCTGTCCTCGGGGTCACCCCTCCACTTT; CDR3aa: CASSLSSGSPLHF
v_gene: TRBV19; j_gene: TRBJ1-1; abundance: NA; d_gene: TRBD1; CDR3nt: TGTGCCAGTAGGGACAGGGGTGGAACTGAAGCTTTCTTT; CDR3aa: CASRDRGGTEAFF
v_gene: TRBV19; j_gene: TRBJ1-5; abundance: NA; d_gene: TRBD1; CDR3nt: TGTGCCAGTAGTTCAATGGACAGGGGCGAACAGCCCCAGCATTTT; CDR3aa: CASSSMDRGEQPQHF
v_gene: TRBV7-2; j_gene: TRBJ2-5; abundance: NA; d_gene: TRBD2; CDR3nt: TGTGCCAGCAGCAGGCGGGGGGCTCAAGAGACCCAGTACTTC; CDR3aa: CASSRRGAQETQYF
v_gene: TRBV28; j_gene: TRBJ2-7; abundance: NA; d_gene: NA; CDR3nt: TGTGCCAGCAGTAAATGGGGACACTACGAGCAGTACTTC; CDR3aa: CASSKWGHYEQYF
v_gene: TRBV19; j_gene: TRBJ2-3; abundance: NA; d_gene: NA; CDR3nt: TGTGCCACGGAGGGGGATACGCAGTATTTT; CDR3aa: CATEGDTQYF
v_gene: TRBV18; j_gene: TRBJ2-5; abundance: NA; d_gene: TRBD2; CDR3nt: TGTGCCAGCTCACTGCCGGGAGGAGGTAGGGAGACCCAGTACTTC; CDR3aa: CASSLPGGGRETQYF
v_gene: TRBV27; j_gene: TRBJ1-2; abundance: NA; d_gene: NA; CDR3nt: TGTGCCAGCAGTTTAAAGGGGCGCGACTATGGCTACACCTTC; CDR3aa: CASSLKGRDYGYTF
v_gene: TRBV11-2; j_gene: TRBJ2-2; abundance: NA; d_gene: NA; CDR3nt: TGTGCCAGCAGCCTCTTGCAGGGATCCCTTCGTACCGGGGAGCTGTTTTTT; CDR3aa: CASSLLQGSLRTGELFF
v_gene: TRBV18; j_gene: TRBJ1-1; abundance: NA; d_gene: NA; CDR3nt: TGTGCCAGCTCACCAGACGGGACTGAAGCTTTCTTT; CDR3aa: CASSPDGTEAFF
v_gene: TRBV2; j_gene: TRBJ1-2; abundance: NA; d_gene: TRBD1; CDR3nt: TGTGCCAGCAGTGTCGGACAGGCTAGGGTAGGCTACACCTTC; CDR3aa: CASSVGQARVGYTF
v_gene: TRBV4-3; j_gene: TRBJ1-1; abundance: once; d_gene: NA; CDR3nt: TGCGCCAGCAGCCAAGATCCGGACAGTCGGACTGAAGCTTTCTTT; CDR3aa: CASSQDPDSRTEAFF
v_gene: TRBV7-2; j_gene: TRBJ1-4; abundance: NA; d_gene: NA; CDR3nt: TGTGCCAGCAGCCCCACGCTCCAGGGCGAAAAACTGTTTTTT; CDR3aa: CASSPTLQGEKLFF
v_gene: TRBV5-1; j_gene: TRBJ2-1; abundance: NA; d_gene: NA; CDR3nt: TGCGCCAGCAGCGATTTGAAGGGGGGGGGTTATAATGAGCAGTTCTTC; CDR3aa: CASSDLKGGGYNEQFF
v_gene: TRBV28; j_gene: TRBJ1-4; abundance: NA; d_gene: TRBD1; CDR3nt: TGTGCCAGCAATACGGACAGGAGGGAGGAAAAACTGTTTTTT; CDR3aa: CASNTDRREEKLFF
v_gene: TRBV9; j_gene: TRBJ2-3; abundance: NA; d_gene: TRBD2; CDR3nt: TGTGCCAGCAGCGTGACTAGCGGGGGGTCGATTGATACGCAGTATTTT; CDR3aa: CASSVTSGGSIDTQYF
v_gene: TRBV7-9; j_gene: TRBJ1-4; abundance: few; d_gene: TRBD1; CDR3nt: TGTGCCAGCAGCTCCGAACAGGGGATTAATGAAAAACTGTTTTTT; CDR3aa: CASSSEQGINEKLFF
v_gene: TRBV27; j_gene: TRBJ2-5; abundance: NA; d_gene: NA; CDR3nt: TGTGCCAGCAGTTTCGGGGGGACCCAGTACTTC; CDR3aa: CASSFGGTQYF
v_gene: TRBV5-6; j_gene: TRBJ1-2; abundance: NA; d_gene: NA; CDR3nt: TGTGCCAGCAGCTTGGGGGAGTATGGCTACACCTTC; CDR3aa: CASSLGEYGYTF
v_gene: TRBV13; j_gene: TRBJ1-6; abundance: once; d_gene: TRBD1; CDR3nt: TGTGCCAGCAGCAACGACAGGGGGAATTCACCCCTCCACTTT; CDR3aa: CASSNDRGNSPLHF
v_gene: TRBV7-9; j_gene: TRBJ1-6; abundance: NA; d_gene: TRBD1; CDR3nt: TGTGCCAGCAGCCTAGGGACAGCGGGATCACCCCTCCACTTT; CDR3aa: CASSLGTAGSPLHF
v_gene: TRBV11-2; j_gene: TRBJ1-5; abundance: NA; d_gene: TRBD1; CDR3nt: TGTGCCAGCAGTTCCGGACAGGGCCCACAGCCCCAGCATTTT; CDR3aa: CASSSGQGPQPQHF
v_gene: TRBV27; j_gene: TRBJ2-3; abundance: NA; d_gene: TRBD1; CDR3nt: TGTGCCAGCAGTCCACAGGGGTACGCAGATACGCAGTATTTT; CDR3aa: CASSPQGYADTQYF
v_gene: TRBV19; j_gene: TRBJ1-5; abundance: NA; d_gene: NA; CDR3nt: TGTGCCAGTAGTATGGGCCGCGATCAGCCCCAGCATTTT; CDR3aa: CASSMGRDQPQHF
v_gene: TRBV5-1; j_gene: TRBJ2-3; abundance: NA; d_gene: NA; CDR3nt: TGCGCCAGCAGCTTGGACCCCCGACAGACAGATACGCAGTATTTT; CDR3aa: CASSLDPRQTDTQYF
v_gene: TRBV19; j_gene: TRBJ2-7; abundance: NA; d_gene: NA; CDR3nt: TGTGCCAGCAGGAGGGACGGGTCCTACGAGCAGTACTTC; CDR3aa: CASRRDGSYEQYF
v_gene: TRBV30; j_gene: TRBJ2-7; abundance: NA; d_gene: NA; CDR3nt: TGTGCCTGGAGTGTCGGGGGGCCGCAGGAGCAGTACTTC; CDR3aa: CAWSVGGPQEQYF
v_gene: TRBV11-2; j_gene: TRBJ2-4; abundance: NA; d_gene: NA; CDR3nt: TGTGCCAGCGGCGGGACAGTACTAGCCAAAAACATTCAGTACTTC; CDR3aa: CASGGTVLAKNIQYF
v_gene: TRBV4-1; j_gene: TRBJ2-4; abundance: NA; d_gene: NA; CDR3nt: TGCGCCAGCAGCCCGGCCAGGGGCGAGGGGGCCAAAAACATTCAGTACTTC; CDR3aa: CASSPARGEGAKNIQYF
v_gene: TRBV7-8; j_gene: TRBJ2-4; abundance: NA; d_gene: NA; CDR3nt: TGTGCCAGCAGCTTGACAGCAGCCAAAAACATTCAGTACTTC; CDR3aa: CASSLTAAKNIQYF
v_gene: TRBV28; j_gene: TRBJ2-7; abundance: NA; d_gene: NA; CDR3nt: TGTGCCAGCAGAGGGGCGGGGGCAGGGGGCGACGAGCAGTACTTC; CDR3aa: CASRGAGAGGDEQYF
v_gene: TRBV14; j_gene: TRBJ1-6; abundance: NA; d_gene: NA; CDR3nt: TGTGCCAGCAGCCAAGATCGAATCGAGAGCGATTCACCCCTCCACTTT; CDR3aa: CASSQDRIESDSPLHF
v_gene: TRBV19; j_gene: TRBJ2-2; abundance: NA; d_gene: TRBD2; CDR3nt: TGTGCCAGCTCGCCTCGGACTAGCGGGGTTATCGGGGAGCTGTTTTTT; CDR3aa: CASSPRTSGVIGELFF
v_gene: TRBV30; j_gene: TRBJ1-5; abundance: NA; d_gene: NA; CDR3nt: TGTGCCTGGAGTGTATTGACAGCGAATCAGCCCCAGCATTTT; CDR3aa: CAWSVLTANQPQHF
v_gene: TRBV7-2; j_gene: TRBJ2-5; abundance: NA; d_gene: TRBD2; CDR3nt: TGTGCCAGCAGCTTACCAACCTTTAGCGGGGGGGCCCTTCAAGAGACCCAGTACTTC; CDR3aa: CASSLPTFSGGALQETQYF
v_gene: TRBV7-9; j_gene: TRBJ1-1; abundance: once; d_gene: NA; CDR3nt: TGTGCCAGCAGCTTAGAGGAGGGGCCCGGAGCTTTCTTT; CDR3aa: CASSLEEGPGAFF
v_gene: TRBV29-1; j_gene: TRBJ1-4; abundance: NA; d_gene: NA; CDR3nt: TGCAGCGTTGGGCGACTAGGGACCACTAATGAAAAACTGTTTTTT; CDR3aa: CSVGRLGTTNEKLFF
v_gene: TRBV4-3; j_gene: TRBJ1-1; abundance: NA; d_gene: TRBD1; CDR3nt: TGCGCCAGCAGCCAAGGTCCGACAGGGAATAATGAAGCTTTCTTT; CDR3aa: CASSQGPTGNNEAFF
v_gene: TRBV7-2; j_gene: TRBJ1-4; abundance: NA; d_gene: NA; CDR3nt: TGTGCCAGCAGCCCCGACCCTTCGGAGGAAAAACTGTTTTTT; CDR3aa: CASSPDPSEEKLFF
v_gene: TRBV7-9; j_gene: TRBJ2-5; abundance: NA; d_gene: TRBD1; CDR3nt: TGTGCCAGCAGCTTCCCCGGGACAGTTCGGGAGACCCAGTACTTC; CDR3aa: CASSFPGTVRETQYF
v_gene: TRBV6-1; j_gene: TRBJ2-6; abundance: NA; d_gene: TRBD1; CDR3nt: TGTGCCAGCAGTGATCAACAGGGGGGGGCCAACGTCCTGACTTTC; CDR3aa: CASSDQQGGANVLTF
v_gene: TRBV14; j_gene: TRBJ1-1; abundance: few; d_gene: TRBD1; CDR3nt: TGTGCCAGCAGCGTTACTCCGGGACAGGGGTCGATCTTT; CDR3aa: CASSVTPGQGSIF
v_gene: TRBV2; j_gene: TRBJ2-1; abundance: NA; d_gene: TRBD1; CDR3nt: TGTGCCAGCAGTGGACAGGGCGGCAATGAGCAGTTCTTC; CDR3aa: CASSGQGGNEQFF
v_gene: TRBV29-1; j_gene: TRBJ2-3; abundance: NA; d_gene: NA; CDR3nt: TGCAGCGCCCAGCGCCGGGGAACAGATACGCAGTATTTT; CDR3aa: CSAQRRGTDTQYF
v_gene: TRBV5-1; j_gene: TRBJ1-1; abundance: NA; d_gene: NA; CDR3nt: TGCGCCAGCAGTCGAGGGGGGGTAGGGACTGAAGCTTTCTTT; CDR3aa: CASSRGGVGTEAFF
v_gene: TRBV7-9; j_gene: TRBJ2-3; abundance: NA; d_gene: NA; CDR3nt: TGTGCCAGCAGCTCATCGGGCACAGATACGCAGTATTTT; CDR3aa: CASSSSGTDTQYF
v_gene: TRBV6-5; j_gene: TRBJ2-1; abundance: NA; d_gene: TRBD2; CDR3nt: TGTGCCAGCTTACCGGGGGGGAGGGATGAGCAGTTCTTC; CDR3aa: CASLPGGRDEQFF
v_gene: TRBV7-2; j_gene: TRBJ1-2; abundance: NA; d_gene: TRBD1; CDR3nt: TGTGCCAGCAGCTTAGGCCTAGACAGGGTCAACTATGGCTACACCTTC; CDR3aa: CASSLGLDRVNYGYTF
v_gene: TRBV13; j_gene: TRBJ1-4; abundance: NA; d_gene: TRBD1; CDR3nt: TGTGCCAGCAGCTTCCGGGACAGGGGGCCGACTAATGAAAAACTGTTTTTT; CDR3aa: CASSFRDRGPTNEKLFF
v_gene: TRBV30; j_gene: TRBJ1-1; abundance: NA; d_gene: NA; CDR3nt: TGTGCCTGGAGTCCTTTAAGAGGGAGGGGCACTGAAGCTTTCTTT; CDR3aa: CAWSPLRGRGTEAFF
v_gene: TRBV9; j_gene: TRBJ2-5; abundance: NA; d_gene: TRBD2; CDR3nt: TGTGCCAGCAGCGTAGGAGGCGGGGGGTACCAAGAGACCCAGTACTTC; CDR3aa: CASSVGGGGYQETQYF
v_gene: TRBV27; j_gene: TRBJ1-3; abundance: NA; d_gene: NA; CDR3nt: TGTGCCAGCAGTTTAGGCGGCTCTGGAAACACCATATATTTT; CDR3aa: CASSLGGSGNTIYF
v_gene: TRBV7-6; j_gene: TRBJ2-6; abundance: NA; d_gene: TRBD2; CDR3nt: TGTGCCAGCAGCTCGGGGGGAGGCTCTGGGGCCAACGTCCTGACTTTC; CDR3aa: CASSSGGGSGANVLTF
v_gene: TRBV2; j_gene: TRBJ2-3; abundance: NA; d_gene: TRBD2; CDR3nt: TGTGCCAGCGGGGGGGACTACACAGATACGCAGTATTTT; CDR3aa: CASGGDYTDTQYF
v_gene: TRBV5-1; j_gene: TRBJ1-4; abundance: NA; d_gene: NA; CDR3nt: TGCGCCAGCAGCCAGCAGACAGCTAATGAAAAACTGTTTTTT; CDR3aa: CASSQQTANEKLFF
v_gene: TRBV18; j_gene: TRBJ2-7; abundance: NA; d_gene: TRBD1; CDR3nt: TGTGCCAGCTCACTAGGGACAGGGGGTACGAACGAGCAGTACTTC; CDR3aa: CASSLGTGGTNEQYF
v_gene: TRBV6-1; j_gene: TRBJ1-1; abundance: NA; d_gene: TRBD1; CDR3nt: TGTGCCAGCAGTCGGACAGGGGGAGGTGAAGCTTTCTTT; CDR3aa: CASSRTGGGEAFF